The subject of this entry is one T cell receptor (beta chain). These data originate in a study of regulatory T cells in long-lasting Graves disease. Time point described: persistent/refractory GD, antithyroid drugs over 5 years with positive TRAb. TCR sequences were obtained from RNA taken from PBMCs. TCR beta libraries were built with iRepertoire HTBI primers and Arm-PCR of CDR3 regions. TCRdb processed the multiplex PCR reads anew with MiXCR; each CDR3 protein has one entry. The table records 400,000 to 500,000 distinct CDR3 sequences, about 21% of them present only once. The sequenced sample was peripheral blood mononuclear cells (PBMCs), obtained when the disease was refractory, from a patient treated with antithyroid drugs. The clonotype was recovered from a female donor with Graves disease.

The CDR3 DNA follows: TGCAGTGCTAGACAGGGGGCCGACAATCAGCCCCAGCATTTT. It yields the protein CSARQGADNQPQHF. V and J are TRBV20-1 and TRBJ1-5; the match to TRBD1 covers 8 bases. The CDR3 is 14 residues long. Germline lookup yields CDR1 DFQATT and CDR2 SNEGSKA (reference sequence). The V and J ends lost 2 bases and 3 bases, in that order; junction bases with no gene match: 3.